This is a list of T cell receptor beta chains from one sample in a study of persistence of HIV-infected CD4 T cells. Repertoires were generated with immunoSEQ multiplex PCR, while TCRdb's copy carries only in-frame clones and drops some. Of over 30,000 clones in the sample, 82% were seen once. Their antigens are not known. This material consisted of CD4+ T cells sorted from PBMCs after roughly 17-hour stimulation, taken from a patient who received antiretroviral therapy. These receptors were collected from an adult woman with HIV who was CMV-seropositive. Each CDR3 is given without its conserved first and last residue. D genes are given only for firm matches.

j_call v_call cdr3_length d_call cdr3_aa
TRBJ2-7 TRBV9 13 TRBD2 ASSVAGTSGIEQY
TRBJ1-4 TRBV28 12 . ASSWKGPRGKLF
TRBJ1-5 TRBV7-2 13 TRBD1 ASRDTGGGNQPQH
TRBJ1-2 TRBV3-1/TRBV3-2 12 . ASRFRGANYGYT
TRBJ2-3 TRBV7-9 13 . ASSLEGTAGDTQY
TRBJ1-5 TRBV30 11 . AWSVTGNQPQH
TRBJ2-2 TRBV6-1 13 TRBD1 ASSEMGGDSGELF
TRBJ2-2 TRBV10-1 13 TRBD1 ASSPGQGGVRELF
TRBJ2-7 TRBV18 12 TRBD2 ASSQSGRQGEQY
TRBJ1-1 TRBV5-1 12 TRBD1 ASSSTGVGTEAF
TRBJ2-5 TRBV24-1 15 TRBD2 ATSDLGGGGVEETQY
TRBJ1-1 TRBV11-3 11 . ASSLGANTEAF
TRBJ2-3 TRBV5-1 14 TRBD2 ASSISGRAGTDTQY
TRBJ1-1 TRBV5-1 9 . ASTGDSEAF
TRBJ1-6 TRBV7-9 13 . ASSRGTAGNSPLH
TRBJ2-2 TRBV7-2 12 . ASSTGPITGELF
TRBJ2-1 TRBV19 12 TRBD2 ASSPRTSFNEQF
TRBJ2-5 TRBV24-1 12 . ATSDAASQETQY
TRBJ2-1 TRBV5-5 13 TRBD2 ASSFGLAGYNEQF
TRBJ2-1 TRBV19 11 TRBD1 ASILPGTDEQF